The rows below give T cell receptor beta chains drawn from one sample of a study of cytomegalovirus exposure and HLA in healthy donors. Only in-frame clones appear in the TCRdb table, and some are missing; sequencing was by immunoSEQ multiplex PCR. The sample includes 160,000 or so clones, 65% to 90% of them seen just once. The sample taken for sequencing was PBMCs. The source of these receptors is a woman younger than 30 in good health and CMV-seronegative. Each CDR3 is given with its conserved first and last residue. The order of the fields is J gene, D gene, clone size, V gene, CDR3 DNA, CDR3 protein. A D gene is named only where the DNA matches it firmly. Clone size is shown for a subset of rows, as once, few, many or a class of expanded clone.

j_call: TRBJ2-2; d_call: TRBD2; clone_size: NA; v_call: TRBV10-3; cdr3_nt: TGTGCCATCAGGGGCGAAGCGGGAGGTTGGACCGGGGAGCTGTTTTTT; cdr3_aa: CAIRGEAGGWTGELFF
j_call: TRBJ1-2; d_call: NA; clone_size: NA; v_call: TRBV28; cdr3_nt: TGTGCCAGCAGTTTGGGCAGCCGCTATGGCTACACCTTC; cdr3_aa: CASSLGSRYGYTF
j_call: TRBJ1-3; d_call: TRBD1; clone_size: NA; v_call: TRBV9; cdr3_nt: TGTGCCAGCAGCGTGACAGGGGGCGACGGAAACACCATATATTTT; cdr3_aa: CASSVTGGDGNTIYF
j_call: TRBJ2-7; d_call: TRBD1; clone_size: NA; v_call: TRBV6-1; cdr3_nt: TGTGCCAGCAGTGAAGCGTCGGGACAGGGCTACGAGCAGTACTTC; cdr3_aa: CASSEASGQGYEQYF
j_call: TRBJ2-1; d_call: NA; clone_size: NA; v_call: TRBV7-3; cdr3_nt: TGTGCCAGCAGCTTAAGGCTAGCGAGATCCAATGAGCAGTTCTTC; cdr3_aa: CASSLRLARSNEQFF
j_call: TRBJ2-1; d_call: TRBD2; clone_size: NA; v_call: TRBV11-2; cdr3_nt: TGTGCCAGCAACGTAGCGGGAGGTTACAATGAGCAGTTCTTC; cdr3_aa: CASNVAGGYNEQFF
j_call: TRBJ2-3; d_call: NA; clone_size: NA; v_call: TRBV19; cdr3_nt: TGTGCCAGCGGCGGGGTCATCACAGATACGCAGTATTTT; cdr3_aa: CASGGVITDTQYF
j_call: TRBJ2-6; d_call: NA; clone_size: NA; v_call: TRBV6-1; cdr3_nt: TGTGCCAGCAGCACCGGGAGCTCTGGGGCCAACGTCCTGACTTTC; cdr3_aa: CASSTGSSGANVLTF
j_call: TRBJ1-1; d_call: NA; clone_size: few; v_call: TRBV9; cdr3_nt: TGTGCCAGCAGCGTAGTTCCAAACACTGAAGCTTTCTTT; cdr3_aa: CASSVVPNTEAFF
j_call: TRBJ1-1; d_call: NA; clone_size: NA; v_call: TRBV15; cdr3_nt: TGTGCCACCAGCAGATTTGGGGGGGTGAACACTGAAGCTTTCTTT; cdr3_aa: CATSRFGGVNTEAFF
j_call: TRBJ2-1; d_call: TRBD2; clone_size: NA; v_call: TRBV7-9; cdr3_nt: TGTTCCAGCAACAAGCGGGGGGTTCACAATGAGCAGTTCTTC; cdr3_aa: CSSNKRGVHNEQFF
j_call: TRBJ1-4; d_call: NA; clone_size: NA; v_call: TRBV2; cdr3_nt: TGTGCCAGCAGATGGGGCCGAAATAATGAAAAACTGTTTTTT; cdr3_aa: CASRWGRNNEKLFF
j_call: TRBJ1-2; d_call: TRBD1; clone_size: NA; v_call: TRBV5-4; cdr3_nt: TGTGCCAGCAGCTCTCCGGGACAGGGGCGCCGCTATGGCTACACCTTC; cdr3_aa: CASSSPGQGRRYGYTF
j_call: TRBJ2-7; d_call: NA; clone_size: NA; v_call: TRBV15; cdr3_nt: TGTGCCACCAGCCTCGGAGGCGACGAGCAGTACTTC; cdr3_aa: CATSLGGDEQYF
j_call: TRBJ2-6; d_call: TRBD2; clone_size: NA; v_call: TRBV5-4; cdr3_nt: TGTGCCAGCAGCGGGGGGGACTCTGGGGCCAACGTCCTGACTTTC; cdr3_aa: CASSGGDSGANVLTF
j_call: TRBJ2-7; d_call: TRBD2; clone_size: NA; v_call: TRBV27; cdr3_nt: TGTGCCAGCACTGCGGGAGGGCCGCTAGTCGAGCAGTACTTC; cdr3_aa: CASTAGGPLVEQYF
j_call: TRBJ2-1; d_call: NA; clone_size: NA; v_call: TRBV15; cdr3_nt: TGTGCCACCAGCAGAGACTTTGGTCGGGAAGAGTTCTTC; cdr3_aa: CATSRDFGREEFF
j_call: TRBJ2-7; d_call: TRBD2; clone_size: NA; v_call: TRBV11-2; cdr3_nt: TGTGCCAGCAGTCAACGGCGGACTAGTGGACCCGAGCAGTACTTC; cdr3_aa: CASSQRRTSGPEQYF
j_call: TRBJ2-3; d_call: TRBD2; clone_size: once; v_call: TRBV9; cdr3_nt: TGTGCCAGCAGCCCACGGACGGGGCTAGCGGGAGGGCCGAGCACAGATACGCAGTATTTT; cdr3_aa: CASSPRTGLAGGPSTDTQYF
j_call: TRBJ1-2; d_call: NA; clone_size: few; v_call: TRBV5-6; cdr3_nt: TGTGCCAGCAGCTTGGAAGCTTATGGCTACACCTTC; cdr3_aa: CASSLEAYGYTF
j_call: TRBJ2-7; d_call: TRBD2; clone_size: NA; v_call: TRBV28; cdr3_nt: TGTGCCAGCATCCCGCGGGGGAGGGGCTACGAGCAGTACTTC; cdr3_aa: CASIPRGRGYEQYF
j_call: TRBJ2-4; d_call: NA; clone_size: few; v_call: TRBV5-1; cdr3_nt: TGCGCCAGCAGCTTGGAAGGGGACAAAAACATTCAGTACTTC; cdr3_aa: CASSLEGDKNIQYF